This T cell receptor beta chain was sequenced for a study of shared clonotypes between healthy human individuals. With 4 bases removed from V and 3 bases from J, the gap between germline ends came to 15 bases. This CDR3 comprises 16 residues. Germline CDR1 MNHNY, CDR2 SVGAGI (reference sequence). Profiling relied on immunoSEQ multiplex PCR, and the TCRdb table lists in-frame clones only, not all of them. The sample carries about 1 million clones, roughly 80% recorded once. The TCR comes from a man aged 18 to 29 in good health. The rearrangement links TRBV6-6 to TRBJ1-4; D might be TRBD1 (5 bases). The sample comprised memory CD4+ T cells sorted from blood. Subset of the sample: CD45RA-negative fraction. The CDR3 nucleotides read TGTGCCAGCAGTTCCCATCAGGGTAGGGCTAATGAAAAACTGTTTTTT. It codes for CASSSHQGRANEKLFF.